This is a list of T cell receptor beta chains from one sample in a study of CD4+ T cells in melanoma. Produced via immunoSEQ multiplex PCR; TCRdb's table is partial and in-frame only. The sample consists of roughly 120,000 clones, about 90% of them appearing once. Sequenced input: peripheral blood. These receptors were obtained from a human donor with melanoma. Each CDR3 is given with its conserved first and last residue.

length: 12; J: TRBJ1-2; V: TRBV29-1; CDR3: CSVGDRDRGYTF
length: 15; J: TRBJ2-7; V: TRBV6-6; CDR3: CASSRRTGSSYEQYF
length: 16; J: TRBJ2-1; V: TRBV7-2; CDR3: CASSLQGSSRYNEQFF
length: 15; J: TRBJ2-7; V: TRBV7-9; CDR3: CASSPLQGRSYEQYF
length: 14; J: TRBJ2-1; V: TRBV15; CDR3: CATTKTVGYNEQFF
length: 16; J: TRBJ2-5; V: TRBV11-2; CDR3: CASSSLGAAGPETQYF
length: 14; J: TRBJ2-7; V: TRBV27; CDR3: CASSIRQGWDEQYF
length: 14; J: TRBJ2-5; V: TRBV9; CDR3: CASSQEGNEETQYF
length: 14; J: TRBJ1-2; V: TRBV4-1; CDR3: CASSQDRTGYGYTF
length: 14; J: TRBJ1-4; V: TRBV7-9; CDR3: CASSPAGRREKLFF
length: 16; J: TRBJ1-4; V: TRBV4-1; CDR3: CASSQDITATNEKLFF
length: 17; J: TRBJ2-7; V: TRBV5-1; CDR3: CASSRKPGQRFEGEQYF
length: 14; J: TRBJ2-1; V: TRBV6-5; CDR3: CAIAPLAGGVEQFF
length: 15; J: TRBJ2-3; V: TRBV7-9; CDR3: CASGGSARSTDTQYF
length: 15; J: TRBJ2-7; V: TRBV5-4; CDR3: CASSLMGAALYEQYF
length: 15; J: TRBJ2-1; V: TRBV18; CDR3: CASSPPSGQGNEQFF
length: 14; J: TRBJ2-3; V: TRBV7-9; CDR3: CASSTLIGSDTQYF
length: 15; J: TRBJ2-1; V: TRBV6-5; CDR3: CASSYSSGSLDEQFF
length: 12; J: TRBJ1-1; V: TRBV7-9; CDR3: CVSGATNTEAFF
length: 11; J: TRBJ2-7; V: TRBV20-1; CDR3: CSARREWEQYF
length: 14; J: TRBJ2-7; V: TRBV14; CDR3: CASSVGLAGAPLYF
length: 16; J: TRBJ2-3; V: TRBV4-1; CDR3: CASSQDSGGNTDTQYF
length: 14; J: TRBJ1-5; V: TRBV28; CDR3: CATPRGGSNQPQHF
length: 15; J: TRBJ2-3; V: TRBV6-6; CDR3: CASRPRGHGTDTQYF
length: 15; J: TRBJ2-7; V: TRBV15; CDR3: CATSRDPQGSYEQYF
length: 14; J: TRBJ1-5; V: TRBV7-9; CDR3: CASSLSGVDQPQHF
length: 15; J: TRBJ2-1; V: TRBV5-1; CDR3: CASSFARGSYNEQFF
length: 16; J: TRBJ2-7; V: TRBV4-2; CDR3: CASSTNSGLAGDEQYF
length: 14; J: TRBJ1-4; V: TRBV11-2; CDR3: CASSVLGTNEKLFF
length: 15; J: TRBJ1-6; V: TRBV19; CDR3: CASTTKTGGRSPLHF
length: 18; J: TRBJ2-1; V: TRBV27; CDR3: CASSLKGPRQGGYNEQFF
length: 13; J: TRBJ1-1; V: TRBV29-1; CDR3: CSVAQGGTAEAFF
length: 13; J: TRBJ2-2; V: TRBV7-3; CDR3: CASSLIETGELFF
length: 13; J: TRBJ2-7; V: TRBV6-5; CDR3: CASSRDFHHEQYF
length: 11; J: TRBJ2-3; V: TRBV20-1; CDR3: CSAISTDTQYF
length: 14; J: TRBJ2-7; V: TRBV4-3; CDR3: CASSQDFSSYEQYF
length: 15; J: TRBJ1-1; V: TRBV5-1; CDR3: CASSSDRVRNTEAFF
length: 16; J: TRBJ2-2; V: TRBV4-1; CDR3: CASSQARGAYTGELFF
length: 15; J: TRBJ1-1; V: TRBV28; CDR3: CASSRGQDANTEAFF
length: 17; J: TRBJ1-6; V: TRBV4-2; CDR3: CASSQNLQGNYNSPLHF
length: 11; J: TRBJ2-5; V: TRBV7-2; CDR3: CASRIGETQYF
length: 14; J: TRBJ2-7; V: TRBV6-5; CDR3: CASSYSAGDNEQYF
length: 12; J: TRBJ2-1; V: TRBV4-1; CDR3: CASSHTYNEQFF
length: 13; J: TRBJ1-1; V: TRBV28; CDR3: CASSLGGGTEAFF
length: 16; J: TRBJ2-2; V: TRBV7-3; CDR3: CASSPRQVADTGELFF
length: 15; J: TRBJ2-7; V: TRBV19; CDR3: CASSIGRGTTYEQYF
length: 14; J: TRBJ2-7; V: TRBV7-2; CDR3: CASSQGTPTYEQYF
length: 11; J: TRBJ2-7; V: TRBV18; CDR3: CASSPGDEQYF
length: 15; J: TRBJ2-1; V: TRBV9; CDR3: CASKSGIGSHNEQFF
length: 14; J: TRBJ2-7; V: TRBV29-1; CDR3: CSVLTSGFSYEQYF
length: 16; J: TRBJ1-3; V: TRBV28; CDR3: CASSSRGGPSGNTIYF
length: 14; J: TRBJ1-1; V: TRBV28; CDR3: CASSLQALNTEAFF
length: 18; J: TRBJ2-1; V: TRBV7-2; CDR3: CASSLAAVGRTGSSEQFF
length: 11; J: TRBJ2-5; V: TRBV7-2; CDR3: CASSLGKTQYF
length: 15; J: TRBJ2-3; V: TRBV5-4; CDR3: CASSLAGVGTDTQYF
length: 17; J: TRBJ1-5; V: TRBV5-8; CDR3: CASSFDRGAGSNQPQHF
length: 16; J: TRBJ2-5; V: TRBV13; CDR3: CASSFGAGGPGETQYF